Listed below are T cell receptor beta chains from one sample, sequenced in a study of cytomegalovirus exposure and HLA in healthy donors. Libraries were prepared by immunoSEQ multiplex PCR; TCRdb keeps only in-frame clonotypes and omits some of them. The data hold 180,000 or so clones, with 77% observed a single time. Sequenced sample: PBMCs. Receptors originate from a woman aged 55-70 years in good health and CMV-seropositive. Each CDR3 is given with its conserved first and last residue. The order of the fields is clone size, J gene, D gene, V gene, CDR3 DNA, CDR3 protein. The D gene is left open where the match is weak. Clone size is stated in some rows and not others, as once, few, many or a class when expanded.

>NA|TRBJ1-5|TRBD1|TRBV5-1
TGCGCCAGCAGCTTGTCTGTAGGACAGGGTAAAAATCAGCCCCAGCATTTT
CASSLSVGQGKNQPQHF
>NA|TRBJ2-3|TRBD2|TRBV15
TGTGCCACCAGCAGATTAGGACTAGCGGGGATGAGCACAGATACGCAGTATTTT
CATSRLGLAGMSTDTQYF
>few|TRBJ2-7|TRBD1|TRBV7-8
TGTGCCAGCAGCCACAGACAGGGGGCCTACGAGCAGTACTTC
CASSHRQGAYEQYF
>few|TRBJ2-1|TRBD2|TRBV7-3
TGTGCCAGCAGCACCTCAGGTGGCGGGAGCAACAATGAGCAGTTCTTC
CASSTSGGGSNNEQFF
>NA|TRBJ2-7|NA|TRBV19
TGTGCCAGTAGCCCTGGTGGGGCGGGGAACGAGCAGTACTTC
CASSPGGAGNEQYF
>NA|TRBJ2-2|TRBD1|TRBV19
TGTGCCAGTAGCGCTGATACTGGGACAGCTAGCACCGGGGAGCTGTTTTTT
CASSADTGTASTGELFF
>NA|TRBJ1-4|NA|TRBV15
TGTGCCACCAGCAGAGACCCCCAGGAAAAACTGTTTTTT
CATSRDPQEKLFF
>NA|TRBJ2-1|TRBD2|TRBV30
TGTGCCTCGACCGGGACTAGCGGGACCAACTACAATGAGCAGTTCTTC
CASTGTSGTNYNEQFF
>NA|TRBJ1-4|TRBD1|TRBV27
TGTGCCAGCAGTTTATCGACCCGACAGGGCACAACTAATGAAAAACTGTTTTTT
CASSLSTRQGTTNEKLFF
>few|TRBJ1-1|NA|TRBV7-2
TGTGCCAGCAGCTTAGCGGTTGGCAGAAAAGCTTTCTTT
CASSLAVGRKAFF
>once|TRBJ2-5|TRBD2|TRBV27
TGTGCCAGCAGTCCCGGACCAGCGGGAGGCGCAGAGACCCAGTACTTC
CASSPGPAGGAETQYF
>NA|TRBJ1-4|TRBD1|TRBV28
TGTGCCAGCAGGTGGGACAGGGTCTCAACTAATGAAAAACTGTTTTTT
CASRWDRVSTNEKLFF
>once|TRBJ1-3|NA|TRBV5-1
TGCGCCAGCAGCTTGACAGCCGGCTCTGGAAACACCATATATTTT
CASSLTAGSGNTIYF
>few|TRBJ1-3|NA|TRBV5-4
TGTGCCAGCAGCTCAAGACAGAACTCTGGAAACACCATATATTTT
CASSSRQNSGNTIYF
>NA|TRBJ2-3|NA|TRBV18
TGTGCCAGCTCACCACCCCAGGGAGGCCGCACAGATACGCAGTATTTT
CASSPPQGGRTDTQYF
>few|TRBJ2-7|TRBD1|TRBV5-1
TGCGCCAGCAGCGATACCACAGGGGGAGAGCAGTACTTC
CASSDTTGGEQYF
>NA|TRBJ1-1|TRBD1|TRBV19
TGTGCCAGTAGTATACGGACAGGGGGACCTGAAGCTTTCTTT
CASSIRTGGPEAFF
>NA|TRBJ2-5|TRBD2|TRBV9
TGTGCCAGCTCCGGGGGCGGGAGGGGGGGAGAGACCCAGTACTTC
CASSGGGRGGETQYF
>NA|TRBJ2-3|NA|TRBV7-6
TGTGCCAGCACAGGATATGGGACTAGCACAGATACGCAGTATTTT
CASTGYGTSTDTQYF
>NA|TRBJ2-1|TRBD2|TRBV30
TGTGCCTGGAGTGTTAAGTCGGAGACTAGCGGTGACAATGAGCAGTTCTTC
CAWSVKSETSGDNEQFF
>once|TRBJ2-5|TRBD1|TRBV18
TGTGCCAGCTCACATCCCCCGGGACAGGGGGAGACCCAGTACTTC
CASSHPPGQGETQYF
>NA|TRBJ2-4|NA|TRBV5-1
TGCGCCAGCAGCGGGGGGCGGGGGCTGGCCAAAAACAGTCAGTACTTC
CASSGGRGLAKNSQYF
>NA|TRBJ1-5|NA|TRBV10-2
TGCGCCAGCAGTGACCGGACAGCCAATCAGCCCCAGCATTTT
CASSDRTANQPQHF
>NA|TRBJ1-2|NA|TRBV9
TGTGCCAGCAGCGTAGAGCGGAACTATGGCTACACCTTC
CASSVERNYGYTF
>few|TRBJ2-1|TRBD2|TRBV7-6
TGTGCCAGCAGCTTCTCACTAGCGGGGTACCAAGTGAATGAGCAGTTCTTC
CASSFSLAGYQVNEQFF
>NA|TRBJ2-3|NA|TRBV4-3
TGCGCCAGCAGCCAAGATAGCGTTTCAGCCACAGATACGCAGTATTTT
CASSQDSVSATDTQYF
>once|TRBJ2-1|TRBD2|TRBV10-3
TGTGCCATCGGGACTAGCGTTTCCTACAATGAGCAGTTCTTC
CAIGTSVSYNEQFF
>NA|TRBJ2-3|TRBD2|TRBV7-8
TGTGCCAGCAGCACTGGGGGACTAGCGGGGGGAGATACGCAGTATTTT
CASSTGGLAGGDTQYF
>NA|TRBJ2-5|NA|TRBV5-1
TGCGCCGGCAGCTTGGTTGGACCCCCTGGAGGGCAGACCCAGTACTTC
CAGSLVGPPGGQTQYF
>NA|TRBJ1-4|TRBD1|TRBV7-2
TGTGCCAGCAGCCGGAGACGGACAGGGTCCGAAAAACTGTTTTTT
CASSRRRTGSEKLFF
>once|TRBJ2-7|NA|TRBV7-8
TGTGCCAGCAGCCCACTCCCTACCGGGCAGTACTTC
CASSPLPTGQYF
>NA|TRBJ1-6|TRBD1|TRBV5-1
TGCGCCAGCAGCTCCGGACAGGGAAATTCACCCCTCCACTTT
CASSSGQGNSPLHF
>NA|TRBJ2-1|TRBD2|TRBV18
TGTGCCAGCTCAATTATAGCGGGGGCTTACTACAATGAGCAGTTCTTC
CASSIIAGAYYNEQFF
>NA|TRBJ2-1|TRBD1|TRBV19
TGTGCCAGTACCCCGAGGCGGGACAGGGTAAATGAGCAGTTCTTC
CASTPRRDRVNEQFF
>NA|TRBJ2-1|NA|TRBV6-5
TGTGCCAGCAGCCCGACTACGGCCTACAATGAGCAGTTCTTC
CASSPTTAYNEQFF
>NA|TRBJ2-2|TRBD2|TRBV4-1
TGCGCCAGCAGCCACACTAGCGCCAGGTCGTCCGGGGAGCTGTTTTTT
CASSHTSARSSGELFF
>NA|TRBJ2-5|TRBD2|TRBV2
TGTGCCAGCCCCAGCGGGAGGGCCGGAGAAGGGACCCAGTACTTC
CASPSGRAGEGTQYF